The 26 T cell receptor beta chains reported below all come from one sample, sequenced in a study of T cells after yellow fever vaccination. A single record per CDR3 protein comes from TCRdb applying MiXCR to the 5' RACE reads. The top ten clones hold roughly a fifth of a sample with more than 300,000 distinct CDR3 sequences, 3.5% to 5% of them seen once. This sample comprised PBMCs, obtained 15 days after the yellow fever booster vaccination. All receptors come from a man aged 18-30 years who received the YFV17D yellow fever vaccine.

This clonotype was detected only a few times. The J gene is TRBJ2-5, the V gene TRBV5-1, with TRBD2 matching 10 bases. Germline V gene lookup returns CDR1 SGHRS and CDR2 YFSETQ. This CDR3 has 16 residues. V trimming: 0 bases; J trimming: 4 bases; junction bases outside the gene matches: 6. The CDR3 DNA is TGCGCCAGCAGCTTGGCCGGGACTAGCGTCTTAGAGACCCAGTACTTC. Protein sequence: CASSLAGTSVLETQYF.

CDR3 in amino acids: CASSYRSSPLHF. The DNA for the CDR3 is TGTGCCAGCAGCTACAGGAGTTCACCCCTCCACTTT. This chain links TRBV7-9 with TRBJ1-6; a weak D match, TRBD1 (5 bases). The germline V gene has CDR1 SEHNR and CDR2 FQNEAQ (reference sequence). The CDR3 contains 12 residues. The V gene lost 4 bases and the J gene lost 9 bases, with 7 bases spanning the gap.

Ten or more counts support this clonotype. This chain joins TRBV7-2 and TRBJ2-4; 11 bases match TRBD1. This CDR3 contains 15 residues. V dropped 0 bases and J dropped 7; count of bases not matched to a gene: 2. Looked up from germline, CDR1 is SGHTA and CDR2 is FQGNSA. CDR3 loop: CASSLAGTGGNIQYF. The CDR3 DNA is TGTGCCAGCAGCTTAGCTGGGACAGGGGGGAACATTCAGTACTTC. Variable domain in full (rest from reference TRBV7-2 and TRBJ2-4): GAGVSQSPSNKVTEKGKDVELRCDPISGHTALYWYRQSLGQGLEFLIYFQGNSAPDKSGLPSDRFSAERTGGSVSTLTIQRTQQEDSAVYLCASSLAGTGGNIQYFGAGTRLSVL.

This clonotype was recorded many times. The rearrangement uses TRBV12-3 or TRBV12-4 and TRBJ1-2; D unclear. Between the trimmed V and J ends, which lost 5 bases and 0 bases, there was a span of 10 bases. The CDR3 sequence is 14 residues long. CDR3 residues: CASSRLAANYGYTF. The DNA of the CDR3 is TGTGCCAGCAGTCGGCTAGCGGCTAACTATGGCTACACCTTC.

In this sample, this clonotype turned up many times. The rearrangement joins TRBV28 to TRBJ2-2; 10 bases are a match to TRBD1. The CDR3 contains 16 residues. Germline loops: CDR1 MDHEN, CDR2 SYDVKM. J gave up 4 bases and V 3 bases, and 5 bases lay outside the gene matches. CDR3 region: CASSLPGQGFTGELFF. CDR3 bases: TGTGCCAGCAGTTTGCCGGGACAGGGGTTCACCGGGGAGCTGTTTTTT.

This clonotype was detected ten times or more. The rearrangement uses TRBV20-1 and TRBJ1-5; D gene ambiguous. Germline CDR1 is DFQATT and CDR2 is SNEGSKA (reference sequence). With 0 bases removed from V and 4 bases from J, the gap between germline ends came to 10 bases. The CDR3 runs to 14 residues. The CDR3 sequence: CSARDSGANQPQHF. CDR3 bases: TGCAGTGCTAGAGATTCGGGTGCAAATCAGCCCCAGCATTTT.

This clonotype occurred a few times. This chain links TRBV20-1 with TRBJ2-5; 7 bases agree with TRBD2. The ends lost 1 base at V and 7 bases at J; junction bases unmatched: 21. Per germline, CDR1 DFQATT and CDR2 SNEGSKA (reference sequence). The CDR3 has 18 amino acids. CDR3 sequence (DNA): TGCAGTGCTAGAGGGGGAGGGAGTCGGCCAACCCTTTGGGGGACCCAGTACTTC. It specifies CSARGGGSRPTLWGTQYF.

This clonotype was seen at least ten times. The chain recombines TRBV12-3 or TRBV12-4 with TRBJ2-5, with TRBD2 matching over 13 bases. V lost 5 bases and J lost 3; bases outside the gene matches: 3. The CDR3 length is 15 residues. This chain's CDR3 is CASSRTSGGEETQYF. As DNA, the CDR3 is TGTGCCAGCAGTCGGACTAGCGGGGGTGAAGAGACCCAGTACTTC.

A word on this clonotype: A much larger clone is a single base away; this may be a read error. This sequence joins TRBV20-1 and TRBJ2-3; tentative D call: TRBD2 (6 bases). The CDR3 spans 10 residues. Germline lookup yields CDR1 DFQATT and CDR2 SNEGSKA (reference sequence). CDR3 residues: CSAEDYTQFF. In nucleotides, the CDR3 is TGCAGTGCTGAGGACTATACGCAGTTTTTT.

This clonotype was recorded many times. The J gene is TRBJ2-3, the V gene TRBV7-9; D possibly corresponds to TRBD2 (6 bases). With 5 bases removed from V and 2 bases from J, the gap between germline ends came to 20 bases. CDR1 is SEHNR, CDR2 FQNEAQ, per germline (reference sequence). This CDR3 has 17 residues. CDR3 loop: CASSNPRGSGYTDTQYF. CDR3 bases: TGTGCCAGCAGCAATCCCCGGGGGAGCGGATACACAGATACGCAGTATTTT.

This clonotype was counted a few times. This rearrangement joins TRBV5-1 to TRBJ2-1; D is unresolved. Germline CDR1 reads SGHRS; CDR2 reads YFSETQ. This CDR3 region has 16 residues. V was clipped by 0 bases and J by 3 bases, with 13 bases between them. The CDR3 coding sequence is TGCGCCAGCAGCTTGGAAGGGAACTTTTACTACAATGAGCAGTTCTTC. This codes for CASSLEGNFYYNEQFF. Based on the CDR3 plus reference TRBV5-1 and TRBJ2-1, the full variable domain is KAGVTQTPRYLIKTRGQQVTLSCSPISGHRSVSWYQQTPGQGLQFLFEYFSETQRNKGNFPGRFSGRQFSNSRSEMNVSTLELGDSALYLCASSLEGNFYYNEQFFGPGTRLTVL.

This clonotype has just a few counts. This chain uses TRBV5-6 with TRBJ2-5; unclear D gene. There are 13 residues in the CDR3. Germline-derived CDR1 and CDR2 are SGHDT and YYEEEE. V gave up 1 base and J gave up 5 bases, with 9 bases separating them. The CDR3 loop reads CASSLQPLETQYF. CDR3 nucleotide sequence: TGTGCCAGCAGCTTGCAACCACTGGAGACCCAGTACTTC. Combining the CDR3 with reference TRBV5-6 and TRBJ2-5 gives the whole variable domain DAGVTQSPTHLIKTRGQQVTLRCSPKSGHDTVSWYQQALGQGPQFIFQYYEEEERQRGNFPDRFSGHQFPNYSSELNVNALLLGDSALYLCASSLQPLETQYFGPGTRLLVL.

This clonotype was seen ten or more times. This chain uses TRBV6-5 with TRBJ2-5; D assignment may be TRBD1 or TRBD2 (6 bases each). CDR1 MNHEY and CDR2 SVGAGI come from the germline V gene. With 0 bases removed from V and 0 bases from J, the gap between germline ends came to 14 bases. CDR3 length: 17 amino acids. CDR3 nucleotides: TGTGCCAGCAGTTACTCGATGGCAGGGGAGGACCAAGAGACCCAGTACTTC. Its protein is CASSYSMAGEDQETQYF.

This clonotype was found many times. The chain has TRBV5-1 and TRBJ1-2, with D hard to call. Germline V gives CDR1 SGHRS, CDR2 YFSETQ. This CDR3 comprises 13 residues. The V end was cut by 4 bases, the J end by 2 bases, with 9 bases between. The CDR3 sequence is CASSPDANYGYTF. CDR3 DNA: TGCGCCAGCAGCCCCGACGCGAACTATGGCTACACCTTC. Supplemented by reference TRBV5-1 and TRBJ1-2, the full variable domain reads KAGVTQTPRYLIKTRGQQVTLSCSPISGHRSVSWYQQTPGQGLQFLFEYFSETQRNKGNFPGRFSGRQFSNSRSEMNVSTLELGDSALYLCASSPDANYGYTFGSGTRLTVV.

The chain has TRBV6-2 or TRBV6-3 and TRBJ2-1; TRBD2 is a possible D gene (7 bases). The germline gives CDR1 MNHEY, CDR2 SVGEGT. Trimming took 2 bases from V and 6 from J, leaving 20 bases between them. The CDR3 spans 17 residues. CDR3 nucleotides: TGTGCCAGCAGTTACAAAGAGGGGGGGATTGAACGCAATGAGCAGTTCTTC. It is translated as CASSYKEGGIERNEQFF.

This clonotype has a count of ten or more. This chain joins TRBV5-6 and TRBJ1-1; D possibly corresponds to TRBD1 (5 bases). Looked up from germline, CDR1 is SGHDT and CDR2 is YYEEEE. The CDR3 sequence is 14 residues long. The V end lost 7 bases, the J end lost 0 bases, and 13 bases lay between the germline ends. CDR3 bases: TGTGCCAGCTACTGGGGACGGCTGAACACTGAAGCTTTCTTT. Residues: CASYWGRLNTEAFF. The full variable domain, in which reference TRBV5-6 and TRBJ1-1 provide the parts outside the CDR3, is DAGVTQSPTHLIKTRGQQVTLRCSPKSGHDTVSWYQQALGQGPQFIFQYYEEEERQRGNFPDRFSGHQFPNYSSELNVNALLLGDSALYLCASYWGRLNTEAFFGQGTRLTVV.

This clonotype was detected many times. V and J are TRBV20-1 and TRBJ1-4; D gene unclear. The CDR3 runs 13 residues. Between the trimmed V and J ends, which lost 0 bases and 12 bases, there was a span of 14 bases. Germline V CDR1 and CDR2: DFQATT, SNEGSKA (reference sequence). CDR3 coding DNA: TGCAGTGCTAGAGATGAGAATCGGGTGGAACTGTTTTTT. Amino acids: CSARDENRVELFF.

This chain links TRBV12-3 or TRBV12-4 with TRBJ1-6, with D hard to call. Deletions cut 7 bases from V and 5 bases from J, with 9 bases between. CDR3 length equals 13 residues. The CDR3: CASNKGNNSPLHF. DNA for the CDR3: TGTGCCAGCAATAAGGGAAATAATTCACCCCTCCACTTT.

There are many counts of this clonotype. The J gene is TRBJ1-2, the V gene TRBV6-1; 11 nucleotides match TRBD1. The V gene's germline CDR1 is MNHNS and CDR2 SASEGT. This CDR3 contains 15 residues. After removal of 2 bases from V and 7 bases from J, the junction contained 6 bases not matched to a gene. CDR3 loop: CASSESGQGARGYTF. CDR3 DNA: TGTGCCAGCAGTGAAAGCGGACAGGGGGCGCGTGGCTACACCTTC.

There are many counts of this clonotype. This chain connects TRBV5-1 to TRBJ2-5, with 8 bases lining up with TRBD2. Trimming removed 4 bases from V and 0 bases from J; junction bases left unmatched: 2. The CDR3 is made up of 14 amino acids. CDR1 is SGHRS and CDR2 is YFSETQ in the germline V gene. The CDR3 DNA sequence: TGCGCCAGCAGCCTGCGGGGGGACCAAGAGACCCAGTACTTC. This sequence encodes CASSLRGDQETQYF.

The chain couples TRBV12-3 or TRBV12-4 to TRBJ1-2; possibly TRBD1 for D (6 bases). The V gene lost 7 bases and the J gene lost 5 bases, with 14 bases spanning the gap. The CDR3 has 13 residues. The CDR3 reads CASTQQGLYGYTF. CDR3 bases: TGTGCCAGCACCCAACAGGGTCTTTATGGCTACACCTTC.

This clonotype has ten or more counts. This rearrangement joins TRBV5-1 to TRBJ2-1; tentative D call: TRBD2 (7 bases). This CDR3 has 15 amino acids. Looked up from germline, CDR1 is SGHRS and CDR2 is YFSETQ. V was trimmed by 2 bases and J by 12 bases, leaving 21 bases between them. The CDR3 region is CASSFGQTSPARQFF. CDR3 nucleotide sequence: TGCGCCAGCAGCTTCGGACAGACTAGCCCTGCTAGGCAGTTCTTC.

The chain links TRBV6-1 to TRBJ2-3; no clear D gene. V was pared by 6 bases and J by 0 bases, with 7 bases between. This CDR3 region has 13 residues. Per the germline V gene, CDR1 is MNHNS and CDR2 is SASEGT. The CDR3 here is CASSERSTDTQYF. Here the CDR3 DNA reads TGTGCCAGCAGCGAGCGTAGCACAGATACGCAGTATTTT.

The table lists this clonotype with many counts. The rearrangement joins TRBV2 to TRBJ2-7; D call uncertain. CDR3 length: 11 residues. Germline CDR1 SNHLY, CDR2 FYNNEI. Trimming took off 5 bases at V and 6 bases at J, with 8 bases between the two ends. The CDR3 loop reads CASSPDTEQYF. The CDR3, as DNA: TGTGCCAGCAGTCCCGACACCGAGCAGTACTTC.

This clonotype was observed a few times. The chain joins TRBV20-1 to TRBJ1-3, with no clear D. The germline gives CDR1 DFQATT, CDR2 SNEGSKA (reference sequence). V was pared by 0 bases and J by 4 bases, with 7 bases between. The CDR3 is 13 residues long. CDR3 DNA: TGCAGTGCTAGAGACGAGGGAGGAAACACCATATATTTT. Translating it yields CSARDEGGNTIYF.

This clonotype showed up many times. The rearrangement uses TRBV20-1 and TRBJ1-1; D is unresolved. This CDR3 has 14 amino acids. V was cut by 3 bases and J by 5 bases, with 16 bases left in between. The germline CDR1 and CDR2 sequences are DFQATT and SNEGSKA (reference sequence). CDR3 nucleotides: TGCAGTGCTAGTCTCAGATCCGGGAGAACTGAAGCTTTCTTT. It specifies CSASLRSGRTEAFF.